These 30 T cell receptor beta chains share one sample of origin, sequenced in a study of blood T cells in healthy people across ages. For the second PCR, which ran for roughly 6 to 12 cycles, a sample-barcoded 5' primer and a J-beta primer mix were used. TCRdb called the 5' RACE reads again in MiXCR, with one record for every CDR3 protein. The data hold more than 650,000 distinct CDR3 sequences, with about 20% observed a single time. Sequencing input: blood. Receptors originate from a man aged 65-85 years in good health.

This clonotype was recorded many times. CDR3 amino acids: CASGLRVSNEQFF. The CDR3 nucleotides are TGTGCCAGTGGGTTGCGGGTTAGCAATGAGCAGTTCTTC. The gene calls are TRBV2 and TRBJ2-1, with TRBD2 as a possible D gene (5 bases). CDR1 is SNHLY and CDR2 is FYNNEI in the germline V gene. The CDR3 contains 13 residues. V lost 9 bases to trimming and J lost 6 bases, with 15 bases between them.

Concerning this clonotype: The junction and the germline gene differ at one end; a read error may be behind it. V usage is TRBV5-1 and J usage is TRBJ2-3; 12 bases are shared with TRBD1. Looked up from germline, CDR1 is SGHRS and CDR2 is YFSETQ. The CDR3 is made up of 15 amino acids. The CDR3 region is CASGGTGGYQDAQYF. CDR3 coding DNA: TGCGCCAGCGGGGGGACAGGGGGCTATCAAGATGCGCAGTATTTT.

This clonotype was counted a few times. The chain employs TRBV5-1 and TRBJ1-2; D is uncertain. The CDR3 loop spans 15 amino acids. CDR1 is SGHRS, CDR2 YFSETQ, per germline. Trimming took off 3 bases at V and 8 bases at J, with 20 bases between the two ends. The CDR3 loop is CASSSSRGGSVGYTF. CDR3 nucleotide sequence: TGCGCCAGCAGCTCTTCCCGCGGAGGTTCCGTCGGCTACACCTTC.

V is TRBV29-1 and J is TRBJ2-7; D gene unclear. CDR1 and CDR2 from the germline V gene are SQVTM and ANQGSEA. The V gene lost 3 bases and the J gene lost 0 bases, with 6 bases spanning the gap. There are 12 residues in the CDR3. This chain's CDR3 is CSVEYDSYEQYF. CDR3 coding DNA: TGCAGCGTTGAGTACGACTCCTACGAGCAGTACTTC.

CDR3 sequence reads: CASSSAVANEKLFF. The CDR3 DNA sequence: TGCGCCAGCAGCTCCGCGGTGGCTAATGAAAAACTGTTTTTT. The rearrangement uses TRBV5-1 and TRBJ1-4; D ambiguous. Germline-derived CDR1 and CDR2 are SGHRS and YFSETQ. V shed 3 bases and J shed 3 bases, with 9 bases lying between them. The CDR3 sequence is 14 residues long.

The chain uses TRBV12-3 or TRBV12-4 and TRBJ2-7, with a weak D call TRBD2 (6 bases). Trimming shortened V by 5 bases and J by 4 bases, and 18 bases separated the two germline ends. The CDR3 is 15 amino acids. The CDR3 spells CASSIGLTGGYEQYV. DNA of the CDR3: TGTGCCAGCAGTATCGGGCTTACCGGGGGTTACGAGCAGTACGTC.

The rearrangement joins TRBV21-1 to TRBJ2-6; no DNA check was done on the table's D call, TRBD2. TRBV21-1 is marked as a pseudogene. The CDR3 extends over 19 amino acids. In nucleotides, the CDR3 is TGTGCCAGCAGCACCTGGCTAGCGTTCCGGAACTCTGGGGCCAGCGTCCTGACTTTC. Translating it yields CASSTWLAFRNSGASVLTF.

This clonotype came up a few times. The chain joins TRBV6-1 to TRBJ1-6, with D perhaps matching TRBD1 (6 bases). This CDR3 has 14 amino acids. Trimming stripped 2 bases from V and 8 bases from J, with 10 bases between. Germline V gene sequence: CDR1 MNHNS, CDR2 SASEGT. CDR3 in amino acids: CASSETEGDSPLHF. The CDR3 coding sequence is TGTGCCAGCAGTGAAACGGAGGGGGATTCACCCCTCCACTTT.

The gene calls are TRBV7-3 and TRBJ2-3, with 7 bases lining up with TRBD2. This CDR3 region has 15 residues. J was trimmed by 3 bases and V by 5 bases; bases with no gene match: 8. Germline loops: CDR1 SGHTA, CDR2 FQGTGA. The CDR3 DNA follows: TGTGCCAGCAGCCCATCTAGCGGATTAACAGATACGCAGTATTTT. Its translation is CASSPSSGLTDTQYF.

The rearrangement joins TRBV24-1 to TRBJ2-5; 7 bases are shared with TRBD2. The J call may not be correct, given that the DNA end is closer to TRBJ2-1. This CDR3 has 14 amino acids. CDR1 and CDR2 from the germline V gene are KGHDR and SFDVKD. The DNA for the CDR3 is TGTGCCACCAGTGAGCCGACTAGCCTTTTGGGACAGTTCTTC. Translated, it gives CATSEPTSLLGQFF.

The CDR3, as DNA: TGCAGTGCGAGGACCGGGACAGGGAGGAACATTCAGTACTTC. Residues: CSARTGTGRNIQYF. This chain links TRBV20-1 with TRBJ2-4, with 9 bases identical to TRBD1. The V segment lost 6 bases and the J segment 7 bases; nucleotides outside the gene matches: 10. The CDR3 runs 14 residues. Germline V gene sequence: CDR1 DFQATT, CDR2 SNEGSKA (reference sequence).

This clonotype was observed a few times. The chain carries TRBV20-1 and TRBJ1-1; no clear D. The CDR3 runs 13 residues. Germline V CDR1 and CDR2: DFQATT, SNEGSKA (reference sequence). The V end was cut by 1 base, the J end by 5 bases, with 11 bases between. Here the CDR3 reads CSARVGRETEAFF. In nucleotides, the CDR3 is TGCAGTGCTAGAGTAGGACGGGAAACTGAAGCTTTCTTT.

This clonotype was recorded a few times. The V and J genes are TRBV12-3 or TRBV12-4 and TRBJ1-6, with D possibly TRBD1 on 5 matching bases. Trimming stripped 8 bases from V and 7 bases from J, with 21 bases between. This CDR3 has 16 residues. CDR3 sequence (DNA): TGTGCCAGCGGCCGGAGGGGCCGGGCGGAGAATTCACCCCTCCACTTT. Its protein product is CASGRRGRAENSPLHF.

This clonotype was seen only once. The CDR3 here is CASSQGDRVAYGYTF. The CDR3 DNA reads as TGTGCCAGCAGCCAAGGTGACAGGGTGGCCTATGGCTACACCTTC. The gene calls are TRBV3-1 and TRBJ1-2, with 7 bases aligning to TRBD1. With V trimmed by 1 base and J by 4 bases, 6 bases remained unmatched. Germline V lookup: CDR1 LGHDT, CDR2 YNNKEL (reference sequence). CDR3 size: 15 residues.

The sample holds a few counts of this clonotype. The chain employs TRBV4-1 and TRBJ2-7; possible D gene TRBD2, 5 bases. V was trimmed by 3 bases and J by 0 bases, leaving 18 bases between them. From germline, CDR1 is MGHRA and CDR2 YSYEKL. The CDR3 contains 17 residues. CDR3 sequence reads: CASSQDLAVPRSYEQYF. DNA for the CDR3: TGCGCCAGCAGCCAGGATCTAGCCGTACCCCGCTCCTACGAGCAGTACTTC.

The sample holds a few counts of this clonotype. V usage is TRBV5-8 and J usage is TRBJ2-1, with D maybe TRBD2 (5 bases). Germline lookup yields CDR1 SGHTS and CDR2 YDEGEE. There are 14 residues in the CDR3. Trimming took off 4 bases at V and 7 bases at J, with 15 bases between the two ends. The CDR3 loop is CASSDLRGPNEQFF. CDR3 nucleotide sequence: TGTGCCAGCAGCGACCTAAGAGGGCCTAATGAGCAGTTCTTC.

This clonotype was found a few times. This sequence joins TRBV12-3 or TRBV12-4 and TRBJ2-7; D gene unclear. The CDR3 has 12 residues. Trimming stripped 3 bases from V and 2 bases from J, with 5 bases between. The CDR3 region is CASSLSPYEQYF. For the CDR3, the DNA is TGTGCCAGCAGTTTGTCCCCCTACGAGCAGTACTTC.

This clonotype has only a few counts. The chain employs TRBV18 and TRBJ2-5; no reliable D call. The V end was cut by 3 bases, the J end by 0 bases, with 11 bases between. Germline CDR1 reads KGHSH; CDR2 reads LQKENI. This CDR3 comprises 15 residues. CDR3 sequence (DNA): TGTGCCAGCTCACCTTCGACCGGACACCAAGAGACCCAGTACTTC. This sequence encodes CASSPSTGHQETQYF.

The J gene is TRBJ1-5, the V gene TRBV6-5; unclear D gene. Looked up from germline, CDR1 is MNHEY and CDR2 is SVGAGI. Trimming stripped 0 bases from V and 0 bases from J, with 9 bases between. The CDR3 loop spans 16 amino acids. The CDR3 sequence: CASSYSKLGSNQPQHF. The CDR3 DNA is TGTGCCAGCAGTTACTCGAAGCTGGGTAGCAATCAGCCCCAGCATTTT.

In its sample, this clonotype was seen many times. The chain carries TRBV6-4 and TRBJ2-7; TRBD1 aligns across 10 bases. V dropped 5 bases and J dropped 4; count of bases not matched to a gene: 2. CDR1 is MRHNA, CDR2 SNTAGT, per germline. This CDR3 has 13 residues. The CDR3 sequence is CASSRDRGYEQYF. The CDR3 nucleotides read TGTGCCAGCAGTCGGGACAGGGGTTACGAGCAGTACTTC.

In its sample, this clonotype was seen a few times. The chain joins TRBV12-3 or TRBV12-4 to TRBJ2-2, with 8 bases fitting TRBD1. The CDR3 is 16 amino acids. Trimming at V came to 5 bases and at J to 4 bases, leaving 9 bases not matched to a gene. The CDR3 is CASSAPGTGGTGELFF. CDR3 DNA sequence: TGTGCCAGCAGTGCGCCCGGGACAGGAGGCACCGGGGAGCTGTTTTTT.

The chain links TRBV10-1 to TRBJ2-5; 12 bases are a match to TRBD1. Judging by the DNA end, TRBJ2-1 fits better; the J call may be wrong. Germline loops: CDR1 WNHNN, CDR2 SYGVQD (reference sequence). The CDR3 is 15 residues long. In nucleotides, the CDR3 is TGCGCCAGCAGTGTTCCGGGACAGGGGGCGAATGAGCAGTTCTTC. Its protein product is CASSVPGQGANEQFF.

There are a few counts of this clonotype. The chain uses TRBV12-3 or TRBV12-4 and TRBJ2-7; D might be TRBD1 (5 bases). This CDR3 has 13 amino acids. Trimming removed 4 bases at V and 4 bases at J, with 11 bases between. The CDR3 DNA follows: TGTGCCAGCAGTTCCCCAGGGTTTTACGAGCAGTACTTC. Its protein product is CASSSPGFYEQYF.

The rearrangement links TRBV19 to TRBJ2-1; weak D call: TRBD2 (5 bases). Germline V gene sequence: CDR1 LNHDA, CDR2 SQIVND (reference sequence). V lost 10 bases and J lost 1, with 14 bases in between. This CDR3 is built from 14 residues. CDR3 sequence: CATSGSQSYNEQFF. The CDR3 DNA reads as TGTGCCACCAGCGGTAGTCAGTCCTACAATGAGCAGTTCTTC.

This clonotype was seen many times. V gene TRBV5-1 combines with J gene TRBJ2-1, with D hard to call. Trimming took 0 bases from V and 5 from J, leaving 6 bases between them. This CDR3 is built from 13 residues. CDR1 and CDR2 (germline): SGHRS, YFSETQ. The CDR3 here is CASSLGVNNEQFF. The CDR3 coding sequence is TGCGCCAGCAGCTTGGGAGTCAACAATGAGCAGTTCTTC. Combining the CDR3 with reference TRBV5-1 and TRBJ2-1 gives the whole variable domain KAGVTQTPRYLIKTRGQQVTLSCSPISGHRSVSWYQQTPGQGLQFLFEYFSETQRNKGNFPGRFSGRQFSNSRSEMNVSTLELGDSALYLCASSLGVNNEQFFGPGTRLTVL.

The chain has TRBV20-1 and TRBJ2-5; perhaps TRBD1 as D (6 bases). The CDR3 covers 14 residues. Germline V lookup: CDR1 DFQATT, CDR2 SNEGSKA (reference sequence). V was pared by 3 bases and J by 13 bases, with 24 bases between. CDR3 residues: CSASDETGLRMGYF. In DNA form, the CDR3 reads TGCAGTGCTAGTGATGAGACAGGTCTAAGGATGGGGTACTTC.

The V and J genes are TRBV9 and TRBJ1-2; a weak D match, TRBD1 (5 bases). CDR3 length: 14 residues. In germline, CDR1 is SGDLS, CDR2 YYNGEE. V gave up 3 bases and J gave up 3 bases, with 12 bases separating them. Here the CDR3 DNA reads TGTGCCAGCAGCGCCTTACAGGACTACTATGGCTACACCTTC. This translates into CASSALQDYYGYTF.

In nucleotides, the CDR3 is TGTGCCGCGGGGCCGCAGAACACTGAAGCTTTCTTT. This encodes CAAGPQNTEAFF. The chain employs TRBV12-3 or TRBV12-4 and TRBJ1-1; a weak D match, TRBD1 (5 bases). This CDR3 is built from 12 residues. Trimming left V 11 bases short and J 1 base short, with 11 bases between.

V usage is TRBV25-1 and J usage is TRBJ2-3; a possible D gene is TRBD2 (5 bases). CDR3 length equals 16 residues. The germline V gene has CDR1 MGHDK and CDR2 SYGVNS. V was cut by 4 bases and J by 0 bases, with 14 bases left in between. The DNA for the CDR3 is TGTGCCAGCAGTGGAGCTAGCCTCTCTAGCACAGATACGCAGTATTTT. Translating it yields CASSGASLSSTDTQYF.

A word on this clonotype: One end of the junction varies from germline; a read error may be responsible. This chain connects TRBV12-3 or TRBV12-4 to TRBJ2-3; D is perhaps TRBD1 or TRBD2 (6 bases each). The length of the CDR3 is 17 residues. The CDR3 nucleotides read TGTGCCAGCAGTTTACTCTCTGGGACAACTAGCACAGATGCGCAGTATTTT. This translates into CASSLLSGTTSTDAQYF.